This T cell receptor (beta chain) came from a study of response to subunit inactivated influenza vaccine. A remark on this clonotype: Its antigen is still unknown.

The CDR3 loop spans 15 amino acids. The germline CDR1 and CDR2 sequences are DFQATT and SNEGSKA (reference sequence). V lost 5 bases, J lost 5 bases, and 9 bases stayed unmatched. Study outcomes and limitations: The authors offered the suggestion that each seasonal influenza vaccination recruits few new T cells.

TCRdb reanalysed the RT-PCR reads using MiXCR and keeps one entry per CDR3 protein. The sample shows 500,000 or so distinct CDR3 sequences, approximately 15% of them seen only once. Here the sequenced sample was CD4+ T cells sorted from PBMCs, taken about 23 months after vaccination. The TCR originated in a man in his fifties or sixties who received an inactivated influenza vaccine. This chain joins TRBV20-1 and TRBJ2-1; TRBD1 agrees at 10 bases. The CDR3 DNA is TGCAGTGCTCAAAAGGGACAGGGGATGAACAATGAGCAGTTCTTC. Translation: CSAQKGQGMNNEQFF.